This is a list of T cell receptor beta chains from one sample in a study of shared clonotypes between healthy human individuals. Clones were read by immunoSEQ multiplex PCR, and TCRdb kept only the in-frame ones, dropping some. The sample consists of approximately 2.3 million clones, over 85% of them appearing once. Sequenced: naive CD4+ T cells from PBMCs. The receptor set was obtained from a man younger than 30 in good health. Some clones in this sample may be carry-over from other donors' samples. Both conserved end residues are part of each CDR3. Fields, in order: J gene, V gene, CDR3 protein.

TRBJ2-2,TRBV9,CASSPMAGELFF
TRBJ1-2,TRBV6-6,CASSYSAGWDYGYTF
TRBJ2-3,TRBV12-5,CASGPGQGRDTQYF
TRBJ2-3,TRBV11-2,CASSYTISGGAQYF
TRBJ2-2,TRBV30,CAWSVPGELFF
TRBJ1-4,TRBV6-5,CASSRGAEKLFF
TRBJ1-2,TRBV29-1,CSVLSGQGYGYTF
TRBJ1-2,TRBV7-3,CASSPGPTTDGYTF
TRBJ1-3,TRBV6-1,CASRQGDSSGNTIYF
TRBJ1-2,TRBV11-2,CASSLAGPRTGYTF
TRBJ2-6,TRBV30,CAWSSKRYSGANVLTF
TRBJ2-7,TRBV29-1,CSVSQETYEQYF
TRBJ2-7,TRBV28,CASSFKGREGRPTYRLTAYEQYF
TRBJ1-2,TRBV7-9,CASSLESYGYTF
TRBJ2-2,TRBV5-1,CASSLAGGAGELFF
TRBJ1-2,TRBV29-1,CSVESQNYGYTF
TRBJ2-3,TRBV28,CASSFVATGTGLGDTQYF
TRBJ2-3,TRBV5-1,CASSQLGGDTQYF
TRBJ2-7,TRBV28,CASSSPGLRGGYEQYF
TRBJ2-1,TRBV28,CASSLSSGDHNEQFF
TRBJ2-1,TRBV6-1,CASKSRGDEQFF
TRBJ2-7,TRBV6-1,CASTPQGGRNYEQYF
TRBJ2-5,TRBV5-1,CASSSTGTIQETQYF
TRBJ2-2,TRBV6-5,CASSRDIANTGELFF
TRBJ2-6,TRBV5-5,CASSSPGLSSGANVLTF
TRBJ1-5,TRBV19,CASSIIRRQGAWQPQHF
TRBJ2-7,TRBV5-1,CASSSPAYEQYF
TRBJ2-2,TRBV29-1,CSVEAGRGNTGELFF
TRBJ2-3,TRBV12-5,CASGLLGSDTQYF
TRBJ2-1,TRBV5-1,CASSLLPSGSVEQFF
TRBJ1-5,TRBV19,CASSLTSDQPQHF
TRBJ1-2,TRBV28,CASRLQGLDYGYTF
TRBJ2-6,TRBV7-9,CASSPIAGANVLTF
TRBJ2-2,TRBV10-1,CASSRENTGELFF
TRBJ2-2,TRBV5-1,CASSLEQGRSTGELFF
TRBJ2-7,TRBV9,CASSVGPPGTLNSYEQYF
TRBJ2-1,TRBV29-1,CSGVDSKVYNEQFF
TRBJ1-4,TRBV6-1,CASSELTGVGEKLFF
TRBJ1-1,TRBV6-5,CASSSGGGYTEAFF
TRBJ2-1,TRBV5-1,CASSPLAGTYNEQFF
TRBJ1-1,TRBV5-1,CASSLVAGGITEAFF
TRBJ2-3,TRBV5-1,CASSLEVTTDTQYF
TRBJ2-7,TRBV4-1,CASSQEGGTKAYEQYF
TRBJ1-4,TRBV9,CASSAPSRRTEREKLFF
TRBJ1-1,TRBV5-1,CASSSGQGTVSEAFF
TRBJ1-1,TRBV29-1,CSVEPLANTEAFF